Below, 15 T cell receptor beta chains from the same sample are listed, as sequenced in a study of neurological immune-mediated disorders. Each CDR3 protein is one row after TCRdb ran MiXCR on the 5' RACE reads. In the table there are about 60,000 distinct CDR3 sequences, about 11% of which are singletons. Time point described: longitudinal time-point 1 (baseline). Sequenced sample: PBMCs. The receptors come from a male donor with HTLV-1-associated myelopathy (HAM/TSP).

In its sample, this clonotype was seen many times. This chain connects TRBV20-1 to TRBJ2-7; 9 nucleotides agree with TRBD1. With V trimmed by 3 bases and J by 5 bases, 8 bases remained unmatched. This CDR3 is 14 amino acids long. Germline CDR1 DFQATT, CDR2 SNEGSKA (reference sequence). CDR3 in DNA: TGCAGTGCTAGGGGGACAGGGAGACGGGACGAGCAGTACTTC. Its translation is CSARGTGRRDEQYF.

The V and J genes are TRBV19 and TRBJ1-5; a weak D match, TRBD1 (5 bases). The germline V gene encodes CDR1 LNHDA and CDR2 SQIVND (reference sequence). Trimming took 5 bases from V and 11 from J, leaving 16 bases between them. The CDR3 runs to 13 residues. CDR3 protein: CASSARTGTTQHF. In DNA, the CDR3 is TGTGCCAGTAGTGCTAGGACGGGGACGACCCAGCATTTT.

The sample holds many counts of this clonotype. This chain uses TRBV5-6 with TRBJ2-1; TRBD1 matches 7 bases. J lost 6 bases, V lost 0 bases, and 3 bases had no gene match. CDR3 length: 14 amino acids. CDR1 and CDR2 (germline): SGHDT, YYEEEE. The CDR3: CASSLDRGRNEQFF. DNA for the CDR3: TGTGCCAGCAGCTTGGACAGGGGACGCAATGAGCAGTTCTTC.

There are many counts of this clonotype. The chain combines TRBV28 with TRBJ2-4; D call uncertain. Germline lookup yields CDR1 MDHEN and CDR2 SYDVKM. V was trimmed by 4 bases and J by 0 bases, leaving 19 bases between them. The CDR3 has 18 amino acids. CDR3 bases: TGTGCCAGCAGTTCTCTGGGGTTTGAACCCCAAGCCAAAAACATTCAGTACTTC. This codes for CASSSLGFEPQAKNIQYF.

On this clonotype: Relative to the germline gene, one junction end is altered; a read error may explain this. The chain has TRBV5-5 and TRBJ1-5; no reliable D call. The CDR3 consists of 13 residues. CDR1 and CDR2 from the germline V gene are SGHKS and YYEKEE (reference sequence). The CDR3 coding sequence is TGTGTCAGCAGCTTGATGACACCGGAACCCCAGCATTTT. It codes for CVSSLMTPEPQHF.

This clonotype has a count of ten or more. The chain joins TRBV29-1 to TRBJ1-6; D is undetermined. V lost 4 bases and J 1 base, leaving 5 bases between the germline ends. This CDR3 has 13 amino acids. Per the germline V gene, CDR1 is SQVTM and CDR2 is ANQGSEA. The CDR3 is CSVGGSYNSPLHF. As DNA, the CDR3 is TGCAGCGTTGGGGGTTCCTATAATTCACCCCTCCACTTT. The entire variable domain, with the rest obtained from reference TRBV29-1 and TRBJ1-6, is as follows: SAVISQKPSRDICQRGTSLTIQCQVDSQVTMMFWYRQQPGQSLTLIATANQGSEATYESGFVIDKFPISRPNLTFSTLTVSNMSPEDSSIYLCSVGGSYNSPLHFGNGTRLTVT.

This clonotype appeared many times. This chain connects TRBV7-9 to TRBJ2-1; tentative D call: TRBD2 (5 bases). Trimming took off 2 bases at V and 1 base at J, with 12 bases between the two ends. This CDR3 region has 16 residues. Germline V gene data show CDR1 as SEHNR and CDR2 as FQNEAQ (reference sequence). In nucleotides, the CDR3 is TGTGCCAGCAGCTTAAGCCTAGCATCGTCCTACAATGAGCAGTTCTTC. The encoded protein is CASSLSLASSYNEQFF.

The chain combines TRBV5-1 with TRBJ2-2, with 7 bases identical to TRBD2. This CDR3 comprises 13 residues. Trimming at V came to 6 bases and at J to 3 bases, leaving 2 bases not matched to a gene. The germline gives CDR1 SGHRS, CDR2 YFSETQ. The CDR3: CASKRGDTGELFF. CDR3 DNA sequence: TGCGCCAGCAAACGGGGGGACACCGGGGAGCTGTTTTTT.

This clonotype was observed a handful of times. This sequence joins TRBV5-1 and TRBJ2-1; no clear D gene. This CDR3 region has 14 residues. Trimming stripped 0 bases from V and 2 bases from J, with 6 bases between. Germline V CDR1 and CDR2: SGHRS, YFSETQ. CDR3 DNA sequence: TGCGCCAGCAGCTTGGCCCATACCTACAATGAGCAGTTCTTC. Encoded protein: CASSLAHTYNEQFF.

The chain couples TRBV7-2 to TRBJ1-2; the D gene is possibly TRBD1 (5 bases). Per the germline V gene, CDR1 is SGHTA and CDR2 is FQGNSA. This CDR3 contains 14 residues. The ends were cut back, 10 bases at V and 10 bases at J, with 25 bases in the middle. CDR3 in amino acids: CAIIPLQTRGDYTF. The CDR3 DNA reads TGTGCCATCATCCCTCTCCAGACGAGGGGTGACTACACCTTC.

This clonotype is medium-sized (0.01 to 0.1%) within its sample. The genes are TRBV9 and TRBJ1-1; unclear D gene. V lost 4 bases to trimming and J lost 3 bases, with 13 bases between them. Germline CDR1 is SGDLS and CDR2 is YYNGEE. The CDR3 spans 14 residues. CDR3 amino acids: CASSTGPADTEAFF. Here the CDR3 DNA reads TGTGCCAGCAGCACCGGGCCTGCCGACACTGAAGCTTTCTTT. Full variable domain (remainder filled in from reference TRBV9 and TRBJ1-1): DSGVTQTPKHLITATGQRVTLRCSPRSGDLSVYWYQQSLDQGLQFLIQYYNGEERAKGNILERFSAQQFPDLHSELNLSSLELGDSALYFCASSTGPADTEAFFGQGTRLTVV.

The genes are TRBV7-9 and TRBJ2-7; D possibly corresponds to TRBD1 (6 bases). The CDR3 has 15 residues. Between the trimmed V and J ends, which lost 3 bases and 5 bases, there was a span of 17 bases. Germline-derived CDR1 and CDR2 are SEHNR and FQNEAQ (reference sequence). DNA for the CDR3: TGTGCCAGCAGCTTCGAAACAGGGCGGCACCACGAGCAGTACTTC. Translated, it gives CASSFETGRHHEQYF.

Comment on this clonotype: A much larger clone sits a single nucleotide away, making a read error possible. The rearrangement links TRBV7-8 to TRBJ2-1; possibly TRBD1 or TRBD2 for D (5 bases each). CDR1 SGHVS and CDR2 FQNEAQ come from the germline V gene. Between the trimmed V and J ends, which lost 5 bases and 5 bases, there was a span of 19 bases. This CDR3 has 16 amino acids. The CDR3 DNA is TGTGCCAGCAGCCCTGACGGGGCATGGTACCACAATGAGCAGTTCTTC. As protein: CASSPDGAWYHNEQFF.

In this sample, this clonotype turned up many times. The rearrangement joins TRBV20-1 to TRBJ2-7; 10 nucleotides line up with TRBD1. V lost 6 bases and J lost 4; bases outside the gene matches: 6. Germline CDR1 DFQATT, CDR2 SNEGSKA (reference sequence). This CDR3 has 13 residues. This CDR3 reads CSAQGQGYYEQYF. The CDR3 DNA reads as TGCAGTGCCCAGGGACAGGGGTATTACGAGCAGTACTTC.

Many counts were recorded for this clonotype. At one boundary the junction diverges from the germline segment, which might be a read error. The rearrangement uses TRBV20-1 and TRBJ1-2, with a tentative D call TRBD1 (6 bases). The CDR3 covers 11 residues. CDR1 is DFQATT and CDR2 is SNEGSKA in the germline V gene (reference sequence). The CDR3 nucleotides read TGCAGTGCCAGAGGGGGTGGTGGCTACACCTTC. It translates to CSARGGGGYTF.